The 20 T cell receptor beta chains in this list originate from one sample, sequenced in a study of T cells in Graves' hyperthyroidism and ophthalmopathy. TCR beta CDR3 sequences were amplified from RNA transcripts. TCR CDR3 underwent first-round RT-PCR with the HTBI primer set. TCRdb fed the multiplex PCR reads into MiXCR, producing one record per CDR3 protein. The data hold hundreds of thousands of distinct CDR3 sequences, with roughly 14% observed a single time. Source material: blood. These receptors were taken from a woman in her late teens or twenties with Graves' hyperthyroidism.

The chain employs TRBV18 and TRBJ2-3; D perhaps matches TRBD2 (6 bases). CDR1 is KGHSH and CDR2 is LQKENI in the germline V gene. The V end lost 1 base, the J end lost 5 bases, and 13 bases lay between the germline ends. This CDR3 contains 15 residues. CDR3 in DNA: TGTGCCAGCTCACCACAGGAGGGGACCGGAGATACGCAGTATTTT. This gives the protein CASSPQEGTGDTQYF.

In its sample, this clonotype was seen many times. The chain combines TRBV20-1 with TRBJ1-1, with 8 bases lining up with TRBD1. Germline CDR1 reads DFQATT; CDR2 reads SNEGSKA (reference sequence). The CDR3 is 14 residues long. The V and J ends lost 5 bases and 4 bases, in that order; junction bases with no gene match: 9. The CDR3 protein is CSALKTQGGTEAFF. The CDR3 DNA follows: TGCAGTGCTTTAAAAACACAGGGGGGCACTGAAGCTTTCTTT.

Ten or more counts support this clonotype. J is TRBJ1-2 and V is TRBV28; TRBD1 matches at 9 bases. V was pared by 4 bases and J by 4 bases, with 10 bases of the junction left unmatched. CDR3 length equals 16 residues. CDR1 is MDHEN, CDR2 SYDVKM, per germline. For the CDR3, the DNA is TGTGCCAGCAGTTCAACAGGGGGACAGGGCGGCTATGGCTACACCTTC. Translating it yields CASSSTGGQGGYGYTF.

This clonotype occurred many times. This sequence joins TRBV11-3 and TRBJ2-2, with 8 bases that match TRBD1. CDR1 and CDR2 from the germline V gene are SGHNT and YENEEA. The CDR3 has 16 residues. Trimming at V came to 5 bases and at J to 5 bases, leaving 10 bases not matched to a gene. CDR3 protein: CASSLGDRIWTGELFF. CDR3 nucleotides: TGTGCCAGCAGCCTAGGGGACAGGATTTGGACCGGGGAGCTGTTTTTT.

The chain's CDR3 is CASSVQRGNTGELFF. CDR3 nucleotide sequence: TGTGCCAGCAGTGTTCAGCGGGGGAACACCGGGGAGCTGTTTTTT. The chain links TRBV11-2 to TRBJ2-2; TRBD2 aligns across 7 bases. The CDR3 extends over 15 amino acids. J lost 1 base, V lost 6 bases, and 5 bases had no gene match. CDR1 SGHAT and CDR2 FQNNGV come from the germline V gene.

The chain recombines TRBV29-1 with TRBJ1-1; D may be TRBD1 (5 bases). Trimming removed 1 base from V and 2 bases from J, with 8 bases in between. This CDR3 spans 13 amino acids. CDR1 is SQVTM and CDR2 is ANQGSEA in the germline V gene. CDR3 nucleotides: TGCAGCGTTGAAGCACAGGCTAACACTGAAGCTTTCTTT. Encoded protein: CSVEAQANTEAFF.

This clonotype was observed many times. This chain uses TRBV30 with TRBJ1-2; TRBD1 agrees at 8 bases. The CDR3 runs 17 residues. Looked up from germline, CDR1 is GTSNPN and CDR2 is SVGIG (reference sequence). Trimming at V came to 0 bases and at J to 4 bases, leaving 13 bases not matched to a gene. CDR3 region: CAWSVRAGGARIYGYTF. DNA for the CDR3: TGTGCCTGGAGTGTAAGGGCAGGGGGCGCAAGAATCTATGGCTACACCTTC.

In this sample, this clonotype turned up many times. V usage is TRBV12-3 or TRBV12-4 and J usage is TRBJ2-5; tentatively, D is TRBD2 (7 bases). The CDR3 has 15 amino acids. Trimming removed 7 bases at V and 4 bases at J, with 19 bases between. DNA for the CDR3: TGTGCCAGCACTCAAGGAGGGGGGGCACGAGAGACCCAGTACTTC. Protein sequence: CASTQGGGARETQYF.

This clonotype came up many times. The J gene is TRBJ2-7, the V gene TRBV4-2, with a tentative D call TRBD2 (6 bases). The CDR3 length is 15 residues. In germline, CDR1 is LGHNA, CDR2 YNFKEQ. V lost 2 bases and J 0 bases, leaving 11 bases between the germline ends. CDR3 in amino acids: CASSQIAVPSYEQYF. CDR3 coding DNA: TGTGCCAGCAGCCAAATAGCGGTGCCCTCCTACGAGCAGTACTTC.

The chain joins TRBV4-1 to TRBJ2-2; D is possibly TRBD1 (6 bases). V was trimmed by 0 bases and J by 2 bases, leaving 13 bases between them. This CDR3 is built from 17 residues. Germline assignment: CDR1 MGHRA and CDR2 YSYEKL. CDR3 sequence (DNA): TGCGCCAGCAGCCAAGATTTACGGACAGATAACACCGGGGAGCTGTTTTTT. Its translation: CASSQDLRTDNTGELFF.

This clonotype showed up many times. CDR3 coding DNA: TGTGCCAGCAGTGAACGAGCGGAGGGGCAGACCCAGTACTTC. Translated: CASSERAEGQTQYF. The gene calls are TRBV2 and TRBJ2-5, with D perhaps matching TRBD2 (6 bases). Trimming stripped 2 bases from V and 6 bases from J, with 13 bases between. Per germline, CDR1 SNHLY and CDR2 FYNNEI. The CDR3 extends over 14 amino acids.

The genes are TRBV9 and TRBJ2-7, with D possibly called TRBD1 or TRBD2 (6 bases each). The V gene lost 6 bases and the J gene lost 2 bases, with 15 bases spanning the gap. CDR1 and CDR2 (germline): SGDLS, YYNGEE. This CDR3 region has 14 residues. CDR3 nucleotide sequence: TGTGCCAGCACCCCTGGGGGGCGGCCCTACGAGCAGTACTTC. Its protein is CASTPGGRPYEQYF.

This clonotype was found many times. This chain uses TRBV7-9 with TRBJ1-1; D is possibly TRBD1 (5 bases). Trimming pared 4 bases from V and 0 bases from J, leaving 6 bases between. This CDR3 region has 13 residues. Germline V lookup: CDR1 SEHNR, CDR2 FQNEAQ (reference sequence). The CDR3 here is CASSSGVNTEAFF. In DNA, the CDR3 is TGTGCCAGCAGCTCGGGGGTGAACACTGAAGCTTTCTTT.

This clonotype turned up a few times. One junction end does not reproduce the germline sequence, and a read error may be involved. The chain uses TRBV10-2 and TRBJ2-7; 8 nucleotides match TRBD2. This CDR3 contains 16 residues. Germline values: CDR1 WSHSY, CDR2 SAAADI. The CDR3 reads CANSATTSAASYEQYF. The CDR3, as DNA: TGCGCCAACAGTGCGACGACTAGCGCCGCCTCCTACGAGCAGTACTTC.

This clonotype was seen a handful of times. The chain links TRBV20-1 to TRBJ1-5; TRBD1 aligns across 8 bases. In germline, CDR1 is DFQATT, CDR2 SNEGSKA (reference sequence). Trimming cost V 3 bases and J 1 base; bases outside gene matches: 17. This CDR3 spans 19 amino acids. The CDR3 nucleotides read TGCAGTGCTAGTGCGGCTCTCGCAGGGGGCCCCCTGAGCAATCAGCCCCAGCATTTT. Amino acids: CSASAALAGGPLSNQPQHF.

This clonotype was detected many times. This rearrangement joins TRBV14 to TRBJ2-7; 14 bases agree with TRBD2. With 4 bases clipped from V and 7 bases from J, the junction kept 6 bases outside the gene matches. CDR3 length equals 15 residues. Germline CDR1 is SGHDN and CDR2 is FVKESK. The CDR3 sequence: CASSLGTSGSKEQYF. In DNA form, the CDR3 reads TGTGCCAGCAGCCTCGGGACTAGCGGGAGTAAGGAGCAGTACTTC.

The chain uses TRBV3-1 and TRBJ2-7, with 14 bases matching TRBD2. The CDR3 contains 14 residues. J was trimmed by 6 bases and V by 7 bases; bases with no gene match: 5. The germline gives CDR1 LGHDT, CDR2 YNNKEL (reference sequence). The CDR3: CASNGTSGSTEQYF. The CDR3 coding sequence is TGTGCCAGCAACGGGACTAGCGGGAGTACCGAGCAGTACTTC.

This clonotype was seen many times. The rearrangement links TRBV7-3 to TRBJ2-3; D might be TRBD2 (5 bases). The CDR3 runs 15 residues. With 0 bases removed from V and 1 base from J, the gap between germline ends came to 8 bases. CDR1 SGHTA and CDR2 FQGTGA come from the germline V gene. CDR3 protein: CASSLTGSRTDTQYF. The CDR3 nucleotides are TGTGCCAGCAGCTTAACGGGGAGCCGCACAGATACGCAGTATTTT.

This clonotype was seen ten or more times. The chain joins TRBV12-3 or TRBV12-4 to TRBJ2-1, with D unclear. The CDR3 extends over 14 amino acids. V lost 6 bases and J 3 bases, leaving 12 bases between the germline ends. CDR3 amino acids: CASSRESGYNEQFF. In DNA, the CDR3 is TGTGCCAGCAGCCGAGAGAGTGGCTACAATGAGCAGTTCTTC.

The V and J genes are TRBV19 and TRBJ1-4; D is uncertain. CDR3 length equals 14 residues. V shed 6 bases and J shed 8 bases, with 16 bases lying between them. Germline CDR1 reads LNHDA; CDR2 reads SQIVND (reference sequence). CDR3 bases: TGTGCCAGTAGGTCTGGGGAGGGCTGGGAAAAACTGTTTTTT. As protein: CASRSGEGWEKLFF.